A single T cell receptor beta chain is shown here with its context. Trimming removed 5 bases at V and 2 bases at J, with 8 bases between. The CDR3 is made up of 13 amino acids. The V gene's germline CDR1 is MNHNY and CDR2 SVGAGI (reference sequence). The sample comes from a study of control samples from healthy donors and cancer patients. Some clones are missing from TCRdb's copy, which holds only in-frame ones; the method was immunoSEQ multiplex PCR. This table holds fewer than 130,000 clones, approximately 88% found once. This receptor was taken from an older woman with lung cancer. The J gene is TRBJ2-3, the V gene TRBV6-6, with unresolved D. The sequenced sample was PBMCs. CDR3: CASSGQYTDTQYF. Here the CDR3 DNA reads TGTGCCAGCAGTGGTCAGTACACAGATACGCAGTATTTT.